Listed below are T cell receptor beta chains from one sample, sequenced in a study of T cells in Graves' hyperthyroidism and ophthalmopathy. TCRdb itself ran the multiplex PCR reads through MiXCR, one entry per CDR3 protein. This table has hundreds of thousands of distinct CDR3 sequences, around 14% appearing once. Material: blood. The receptors shown here come from a woman aged 25 to 45 with Graves' hyperthyroidism. CDR3s leave out the opening cysteine and the closing phenylalanine or tryptophan. Size values are once, few and many counts, or a class for expanded clones, and some rows have none.

clone_size	v_call	j_call	cdr3_aa
many	TRBV11-2	TRBJ2-3	ASSPRDTDTQY
many	TRBV2	TRBJ2-2	ASSESGPRTGELF
.	TRBV28	TRBJ2-7	ASIKTKGAANYEQY
.	TRBV19	TRBJ1-5	ASKGGDLKPQH
many	TRBV12-3/TRBV12-4	TRBJ1-3	ASSLTVSGNTIY
many	TRBV11-2	TRBJ2-1	ASTRTPGLVGADDEQF
many	TRBV6-1	TRBJ1-2	ASSEVSDRVNGYT
many	TRBV27	TRBJ2-3	ASGSVPDTQY
many	TRBV7-2	TRBJ2-5	ASSQGGRGPQETQY
many	TRBV7-9	TRBJ2-1	ASNGPSGRTEQF
many	TRBV30	TRBJ1-1	AWAGTGFSLVAF
many	TRBV12-3/TRBV12-4	TRBJ2-3	ASSPPREKGPSQY
many	TRBV7-8	TRBJ2-3	ASTTSGRVTDTQY
many	TRBV27	TRBJ2-1	ASRAGWAPGNEQF
.	TRBV20-1	TRBJ1-1	SVAGMNTEAF
many	TRBV6-2/TRBV6-3	TRBJ2-7	ASSYKQRTYEQY
many	TRBV12-3/TRBV12-4	TRBJ2-7	ASSPRQGNYEQY